This T cell receptor beta chain was obtained from a study of spatial heterogeneity in lung cancer. On the study more broadly: Bulk RNA-seq from matched material yielded a T cell module score that correlated strongly with TCR transcript counts in tumor regions. Mean representation of each unique TCR and UMI combination in the raw reads exceeded nine occurrences. Overall study findings and caveats: Quantities of ubiquitous and regional expanded TCRs paralleled ubiquitous and regional nonsynonymous mutations, respectively. The study found that expanded intratumoral alpha and beta TCR counts tracked tumor mutation counts.

This clonotype was picked up many times. Antigen unknown. MiXCR, run by TCRdb on the 5' RACE reads, gives a single entry per CDR3 protein. The repertoire holds some 97,000 distinct CDR3 sequences, with approximately 4.7% as singletons. Time point given: sample taken at primary tumor resection. The input material, whole RNA from tumor, nontumor lung or frozen PBMC, was sequenced unsorted. This receptor was identified in a male donor with early-stage non-small cell lung cancer. Material: lung tumor tissue, obtained at surgery.

The CDR3, as DNA: TGTGCCAGCAGCTTAAGTCTAGCCGATACAGATACGCAGTATTTT. It codes for CASSLSLADTDTQYF. V is TRBV7-6 and J is TRBJ2-3, with D perhaps TRBD2 (5 bases). CDR3 length: 15 amino acids. Trimming left V 2 bases short and J 3 bases short, with 12 bases between. Per the germline V gene, CDR1 is SGHVS and CDR2 is FNYEAQ.